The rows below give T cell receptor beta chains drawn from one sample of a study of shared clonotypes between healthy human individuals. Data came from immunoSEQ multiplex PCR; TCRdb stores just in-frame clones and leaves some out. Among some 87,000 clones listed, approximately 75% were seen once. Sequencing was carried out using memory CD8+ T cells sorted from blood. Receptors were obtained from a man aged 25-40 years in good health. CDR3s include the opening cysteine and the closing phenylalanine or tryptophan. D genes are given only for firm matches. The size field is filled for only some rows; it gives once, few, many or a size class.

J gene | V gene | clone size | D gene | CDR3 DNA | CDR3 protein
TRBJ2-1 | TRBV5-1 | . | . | TGCGCCAGCAGCGCCGCGGCTACCTACAATGAGCAGTTCTTC | CASSAAATYNEQFF
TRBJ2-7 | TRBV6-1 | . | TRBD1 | TGTGCCAGCAGTGAAGAACCGTGGGGACAGGGGGACGAGCAGTACTTC | CASSEEPWGQGDEQYF
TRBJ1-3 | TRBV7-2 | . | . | TGTGCCAGCAGCTTAAGGGGGGCTAGCTCTGGAAACACCATATATTTT | CASSLRGASSGNTIYF
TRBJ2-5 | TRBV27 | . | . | TGTGCCAGCAGCCGCAGGGTATACCAAGAGACCCAGTACTTC | CASSRRVYQETQYF
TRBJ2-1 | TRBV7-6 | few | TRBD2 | TGTGCCAGCAGCGCAACGGGACTAGCGGGTGACAATGAGCAGTTCTTC | CASSATGLAGDNEQFF
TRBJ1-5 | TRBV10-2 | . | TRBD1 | TGCGCCAGCAGTGAGTGGGACAGGAATAGCAATCAGCCCCAGCATTTT | CASSEWDRNSNQPQHF
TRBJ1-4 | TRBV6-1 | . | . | TGTGCCAGCAGTGAACCGAGACACCCCTTGACGACTAATGAAAAACTGTTTTTT | CASSEPRHPLTTNEKLFF
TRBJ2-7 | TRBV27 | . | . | TGTGCCAGCAGTTTCCCCCCCTACTACGAGCAGTACTTC | CASSFPPYYEQYF
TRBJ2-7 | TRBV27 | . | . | TGTGCCAGTAGCACAGGGAGCTCCTACGAGCAGTACTTC | CASSTGSSYEQYF
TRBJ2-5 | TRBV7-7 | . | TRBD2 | TGTGCCAGCAGCTTGTCGGGACTAGCGGGCAAAGAGACCCAGTACTTC | CASSLSGLAGKETQYF
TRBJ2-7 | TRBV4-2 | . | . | TGTGCCAGCAGCCCCCAGACTCGAACCTACGAGCAGTACTTC | CASSPQTRTYEQYF
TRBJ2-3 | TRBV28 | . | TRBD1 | TGTGCCAGCAGTCCCTCCGGGACAGGGGACGTAGATACGCAGTATTTT | CASSPSGTGDVDTQYF
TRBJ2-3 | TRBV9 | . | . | TGTGCCAGCAGCGTAGTTACCACAGATACGCAGTATTTT | CASSVVTTDTQYF
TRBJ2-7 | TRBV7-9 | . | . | TGTGCCAGCAGCTTATTGTGGGGCCTGAACTCCTACGAGCAGTACTTC | CASSLLWGLNSYEQYF
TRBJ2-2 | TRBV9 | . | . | TGTGCCAGCAGCGTAGGGGATACTTCGAACACCGGGGAGCTGTTTTTT | CASSVGDTSNTGELFF
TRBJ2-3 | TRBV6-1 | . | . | TGTGCCAGCAGTCGATCCGCGGGTGAAGATACGCAGTATTTT | CASSRSAGEDTQYF